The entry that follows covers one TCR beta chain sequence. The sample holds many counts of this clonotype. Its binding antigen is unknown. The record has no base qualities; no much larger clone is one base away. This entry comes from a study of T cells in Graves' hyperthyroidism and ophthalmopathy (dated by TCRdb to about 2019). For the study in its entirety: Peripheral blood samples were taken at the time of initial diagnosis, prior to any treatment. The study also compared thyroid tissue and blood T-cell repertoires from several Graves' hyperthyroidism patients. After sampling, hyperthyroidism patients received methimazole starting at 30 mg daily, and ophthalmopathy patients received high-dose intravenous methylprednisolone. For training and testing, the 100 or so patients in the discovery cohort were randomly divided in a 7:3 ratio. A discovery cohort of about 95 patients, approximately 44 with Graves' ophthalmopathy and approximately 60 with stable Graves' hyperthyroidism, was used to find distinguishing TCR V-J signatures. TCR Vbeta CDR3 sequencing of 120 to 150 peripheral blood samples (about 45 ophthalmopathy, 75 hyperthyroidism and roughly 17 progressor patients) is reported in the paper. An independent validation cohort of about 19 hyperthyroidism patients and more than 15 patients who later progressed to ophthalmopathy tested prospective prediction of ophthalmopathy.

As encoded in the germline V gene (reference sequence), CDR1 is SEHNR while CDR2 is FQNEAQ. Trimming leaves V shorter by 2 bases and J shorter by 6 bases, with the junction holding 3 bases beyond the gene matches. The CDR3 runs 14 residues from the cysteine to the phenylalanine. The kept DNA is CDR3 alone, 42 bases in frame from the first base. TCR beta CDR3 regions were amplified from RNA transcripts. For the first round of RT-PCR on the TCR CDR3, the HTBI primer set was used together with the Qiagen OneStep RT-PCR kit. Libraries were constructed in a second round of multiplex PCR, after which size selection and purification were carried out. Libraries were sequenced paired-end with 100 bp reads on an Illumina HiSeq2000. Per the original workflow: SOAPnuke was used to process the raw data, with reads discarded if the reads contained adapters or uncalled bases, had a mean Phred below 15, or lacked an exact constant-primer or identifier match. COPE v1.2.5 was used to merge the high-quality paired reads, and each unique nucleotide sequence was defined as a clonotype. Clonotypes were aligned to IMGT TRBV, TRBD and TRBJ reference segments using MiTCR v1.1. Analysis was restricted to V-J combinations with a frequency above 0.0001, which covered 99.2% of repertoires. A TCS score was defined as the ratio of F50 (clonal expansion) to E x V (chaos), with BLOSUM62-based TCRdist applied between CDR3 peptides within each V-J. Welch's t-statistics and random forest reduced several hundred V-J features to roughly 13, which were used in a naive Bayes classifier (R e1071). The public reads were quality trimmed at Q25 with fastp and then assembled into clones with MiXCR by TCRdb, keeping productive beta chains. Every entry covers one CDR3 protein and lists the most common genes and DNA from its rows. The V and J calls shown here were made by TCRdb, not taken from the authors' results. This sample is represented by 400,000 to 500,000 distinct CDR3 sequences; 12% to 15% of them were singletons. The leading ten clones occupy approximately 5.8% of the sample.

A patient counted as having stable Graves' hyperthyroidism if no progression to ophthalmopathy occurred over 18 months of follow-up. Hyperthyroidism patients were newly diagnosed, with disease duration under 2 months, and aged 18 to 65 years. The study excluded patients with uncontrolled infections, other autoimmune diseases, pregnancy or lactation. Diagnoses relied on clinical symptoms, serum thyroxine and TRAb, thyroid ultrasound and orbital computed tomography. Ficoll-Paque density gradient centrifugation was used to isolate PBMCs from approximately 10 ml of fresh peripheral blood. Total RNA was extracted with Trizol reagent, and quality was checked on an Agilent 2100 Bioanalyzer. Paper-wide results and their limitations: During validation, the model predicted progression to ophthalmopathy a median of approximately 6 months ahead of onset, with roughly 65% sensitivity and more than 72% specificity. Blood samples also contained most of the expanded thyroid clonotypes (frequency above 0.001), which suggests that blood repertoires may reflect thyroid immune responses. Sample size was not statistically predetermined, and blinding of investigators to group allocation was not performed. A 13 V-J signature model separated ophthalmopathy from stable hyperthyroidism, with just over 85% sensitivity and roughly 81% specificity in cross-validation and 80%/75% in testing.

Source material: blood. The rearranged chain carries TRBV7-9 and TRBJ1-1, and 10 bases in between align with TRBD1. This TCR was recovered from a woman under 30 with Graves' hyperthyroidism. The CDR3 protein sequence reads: CASSLTGTGAEAFF. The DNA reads TGTGCCAGCAGCTTAACCGGGACAGGGGCTGAAGCTTTCTTT. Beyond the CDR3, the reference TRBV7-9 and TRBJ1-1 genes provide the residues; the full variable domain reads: DTGVSQNPRHKITKRGQNVTFRCDPISEHNRLYWYRQTLGQGPEFLTYFQNEAQLEKSRLLSDRFSAERPKGSFSTLEIQRTEQGDSAMYLCASSLTGTGAEAFFGQGTRLTVV.